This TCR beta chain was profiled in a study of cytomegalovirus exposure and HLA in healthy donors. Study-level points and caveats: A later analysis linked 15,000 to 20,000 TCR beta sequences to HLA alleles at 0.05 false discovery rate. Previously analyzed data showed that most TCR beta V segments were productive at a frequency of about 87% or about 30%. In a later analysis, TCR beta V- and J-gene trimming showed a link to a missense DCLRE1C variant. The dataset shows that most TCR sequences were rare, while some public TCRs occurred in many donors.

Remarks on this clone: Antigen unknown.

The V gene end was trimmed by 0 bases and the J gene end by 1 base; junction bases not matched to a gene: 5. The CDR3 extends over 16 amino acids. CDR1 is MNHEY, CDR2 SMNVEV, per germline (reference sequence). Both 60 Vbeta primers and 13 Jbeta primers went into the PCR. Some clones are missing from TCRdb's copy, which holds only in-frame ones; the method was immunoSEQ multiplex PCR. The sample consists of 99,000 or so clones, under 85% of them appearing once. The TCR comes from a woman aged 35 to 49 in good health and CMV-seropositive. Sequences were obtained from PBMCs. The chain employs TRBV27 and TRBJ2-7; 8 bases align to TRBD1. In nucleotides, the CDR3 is TGTGCCAGCAGTTTATCGTTGACAGGGGTTTCCTACGAGCAGTACTTC. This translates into CASSLSLTGVSYEQYF.